A selection of T cell receptor beta chains follows, all from one sample in a study of cytomegalovirus exposure and HLA in healthy donors. TCRdb's table, derived via immunoSEQ multiplex PCR, lists solely in-frame clones and lacks some. This table has about 300,000 clones, roughly 85% appearing once. The specimen sequenced was PBMCs. All receptors derive from a man aged 40-49 years in good health and CMV-seropositive. Both conserved end residues are part of each CDR3. D genes are given only for firm matches. Only part of the rows carry a size: once, few, many, or a class if the clone is expanded.

j_gene | abundance | v_gene | d_gene | CDR3nt | CDR3aa
TRBJ2-1 | . | TRBV30 | . | TGTGCCTGGGGGACAAGCTCCTACAATGAGCAGTTCTTC | CAWGTSSYNEQFF
TRBJ2-7 | . | TRBV9 | TRBD1 | TGTGCCAGCAGCGACCCGGTTACAGGGGAAACCTACGAGCAGTACTTC | CASSDPVTGETYEQYF
TRBJ2-7 | . | TRBV2 | . | TGTGCCAGCAGCTCGGACAGCTACGAGCAGTACTTC | CASSSDSYEQYF
TRBJ1-4 | . | TRBV2 | TRBD1 | TGTGCCAGCAGCCCGACAGGGGGCGGTGGTGAAAAACTGTTTTTT | CASSPTGGGGEKLFF
TRBJ2-2 | . | TRBV14 | . | TGTGCCAGCAGCCAGCTGTACAGGACCCGGACCGGGGAGCTGTTTTTT | CASSQLYRTRTGELFF
TRBJ2-7 | . | TRBV5-1 | TRBD2 | TGCGCCAGCAGCCTCTTAGCGGGAGGCTCCTACGAGCAGTACTTC | CASSLLAGGSYEQYF
TRBJ2-5 | . | TRBV11-1 | TRBD2 | TGTGCCAGCAGCTCCCGGGCGGGGGGACACCAAGAGACCCAGTACTTC | CASSSRAGGHQETQYF
TRBJ2-1 | . | TRBV19 | . | TGTGCCAGTAGCATTAGCGGTAGCTCCTACAATGAGCAGTTCTTC | CASSISGSSYNEQFF
TRBJ2-1 | . | TRBV27 | TRBD1 | TGTGCCAGCAGTTTCGGAGCAGGGGGCGATCGGACCTACAATGAGCAGTTCTTC | CASSFGAGGDRTYNEQFF
TRBJ2-5 | . | TRBV18 | TRBD2 | TGTGCCAGCTCACCCCTCGAGGCTAGCGGGAGGACTCCGGGGACCCAGTACTTC | CASSPLEASGRTPGTQYF
TRBJ2-7 | . | TRBV27 | TRBD2 | TGTGCCACAAGGTGGGGGGGCTCCTACGAGCAGTACTTC | CATRWGGSYEQYF
TRBJ2-3 | once | TRBV7-2 | TRBD2 | TGTGCCAGCAGCCCTATTAGCGGGAGGGCAAAAAAGTATTTT | CASSPISGRAKKYF
TRBJ2-3 | . | TRBV18 | . | TGTGCCAGCTCAGGGCGGGAAAGGGATACGCAGTATTTT | CASSGRERDTQYF
TRBJ2-3 | . | TRBV9 | TRBD2 | TGTGCCAGCAGCGTGACTAGCGCCCGTAGCACAGATACGCAGTATTTT | CASSVTSARSTDTQYF
TRBJ1-4 | . | TRBV19 | . | TGTGCCAGTAGTATCGGACAGATAAAACTGTTTTTT | CASSIGQIKLFF
TRBJ2-5 | . | TRBV7-9 | TRBD1 | TGTGCCAGCAGCCGGATAGGGACAGGGGTTGAGACCCAGTACTTC | CASSRIGTGVETQYF
TRBJ2-1 | . | TRBV18 | . | TGTGCCAGCTCGACGACTACAAACAATGAGCAGTTCTTC | CASSTTTNNEQFF
TRBJ2-7 | . | TRBV28 | TRBD2 | TGTGCCAGCACCCCGTCGAGCGGGAGTGGGTACGAGCAGTACTTC | CASTPSSGSGYEQYF
TRBJ2-6 | . | TRBV28 | . | TGTGCCAGCAGTTTATATGGGGTGCGGGGACTCGGGGCCAACGTCCTGACTTTC | CASSLYGVRGLGANVLTF
TRBJ2-5 | . | TRBV5-1 | TRBD2 | TGCGCCAGCAGCCCGCCGGGACTAGCGGGAGGAGAGACCCAGTACTTC | CASSPPGLAGGETQYF
TRBJ2-7 | . | TRBV27 | TRBD2 | TGTGCCAGCAGTGCCCGGACTAGCGGCTACGAGCAGTACTTC | CASSARTSGYEQYF
TRBJ2-1 | . | TRBV9 | TRBD2 | TGTGCCAGCAGCGTAGCTGCGGGAGGCTACAATGAGCAGTTCTTC | CASSVAAGGYNEQFF
TRBJ2-7 | . | TRBV2 | . | TGTGCCAGCAGGGATGGACTCCTATCCTACGAGCAGTACTTC | CASRDGLLSYEQYF
TRBJ2-1 | . | TRBV4-1 | . | TGCGCCAGCAGCCAAGGGCGGGACCCCTACAATGAGCAGTTCTTC | CASSQGRDPYNEQFF
TRBJ2-1 | once | TRBV27 | TRBD1 | TGTGCCAGCAGTGTCCAGGGGGCCTACAATGAGCAGTTCTTC | CASSVQGAYNEQFF
TRBJ1-1 | . | TRBV28 | . | TGTGCCAGCAGTCCAAATTACGGGGGGACTGAAGCTTTCTTT | CASSPNYGGTEAFF
TRBJ1-3 | . | TRBV23-1 | . | TGCGCCAGCAGTCAATGGGCAGAATCTGGAAACACCATATATTTT | CASSQWAESGNTIYF
TRBJ2-3 | once | TRBV7-9 | TRBD2 | TGTGCCAGCAGCTCGATACTAGCGGGAGACGCAGATACGCAGTATTTT | CASSSILAGDADTQYF
TRBJ2-7 | . | TRBV7-2 | TRBD1 | TGTGCCAGCAGCTTAGCAGTGGGACAGCCCCTTCCCTACGAGCAGTACTTC | CASSLAVGQPLPYEQYF
TRBJ1-1 | . | TRBV5-5 | TRBD1 | TGTGCCAGCACCCGACAGGGGGCTGACACTGAAGCTTTCTTT | CASTRQGADTEAFF
TRBJ1-4 | . | TRBV5-4 | . | TGTGCCAGCAGCTTGCCGGGTTCGGGGGATGAAAAACTGTTTTTT | CASSLPGSGDEKLFF
TRBJ2-5 | . | TRBV2 | TRBD2 | TGTGCCAGCACTCCCGACCGGACTAGGCCAGAGACCCAGTACTTC | CASTPDRTRPETQYF
TRBJ2-1 | . | TRBV1 | . | TGCACCAGCAGCCAAGAGAGTGGAGGGTTTCTCTTATCCTACAATGAGCAGTTCTTC | CTSSQESGGFLLSYNEQFF
TRBJ2-7 | . | TRBV13 | . | TGTGCCAGCAGCTTACCGCGGGTTGGGGAGCAGTACTTC | CASSLPRVGEQYF
TRBJ2-2 | . | TRBV28 | TRBD1 | TGTGCCAGCAGTTTATGGACAGGGGGGAACACCGGGGAGCTGTTTTTT | CASSLWTGGNTGELFF
TRBJ2-3 | . | TRBV19 | TRBD1 | TGTGCCAGTAGTATGGCCCGGGACAGGGTTGGATATACGCAGTATTTT | CASSMARDRVGYTQYF
TRBJ1-3 | . | TRBV19 | . | TGTGCCAGTATGAGGGCCGGCTCTGGAAACACCATATATTTT | CASMRAGSGNTIYF
TRBJ2-3 | . | TRBV5-1 | . | TGCGCCAGCAGCCAACCCGGACAGTCCCGAAGGCTAGATACGCAGTATTTT | CASSQPGQSRRLDTQYF
TRBJ2-1 | . | TRBV19 | TRBD2 | TGTGCCAGTAGTACAAGACTAGCGGGTTCCTACAATGAGCAGTTCTTC | CASSTRLAGSYNEQFF
TRBJ1-5 | . | TRBV27 | . | TGTGCCAGCAGTTTATTTCGGGGACAGCCCCAGCATTTT | CASSLFRGQPQHF
TRBJ2-3 | . | TRBV4-3 | . | TGCGCCAGCAGCCAAGATGTAGGACTTTCAGATACGCAGTATTTT | CASSQDVGLSDTQYF
TRBJ2-5 | . | TRBV7-2 | TRBD1 | TGTGCCAGCAGCTTAGTTGCCGGGACAGCGAAAGAGACCCAGTACTTC | CASSLVAGTAKETQYF
TRBJ1-1 | . | TRBV27 | . | TGTGCCAGCATCCCAACGGGAGGGAACACTGAAGCTTTCTTT | CASIPTGGNTEAFF
TRBJ2-2 | few | TRBV6-6 | . | TGTGCCAGCAGTTACCCCGCGGGGATCGGGGAGCTGTTTTTT | CASSYPAGIGELFF
TRBJ2-2 | . | TRBV4-1 | . | TGCGCCAGCAGCCAAGACTGGGCCAGGGGCACCGGGGAGCTGTTTTTT | CASSQDWARGTGELFF
TRBJ2-7 | . | TRBV27 | TRBD1 | TGTGCCAGCAGAAGACAGGGGGCGACCTCCTACGAGCAGTACTTC | CASRRQGATSYEQYF
TRBJ1-1 | . | TRBV10-2 | . | TGCGCCAGCAGTGAAGCGTCCGAGTTCATGAACACTGAAGCTTTCTTT | CASSEASEFMNTEAFF
TRBJ2-3 | . | TRBV7-9 | . | TGTGCCAGCAGCCACCGCGGACAAATGCATAGCACAGATACGCAGTATTTT | CASSHRGQMHSTDTQYF
TRBJ2-5 | once | TRBV11-2 | . | TGTGCCAGCAGCTCTCTGTCAGAGACCCAGTACTTC | CASSSLSETQYF